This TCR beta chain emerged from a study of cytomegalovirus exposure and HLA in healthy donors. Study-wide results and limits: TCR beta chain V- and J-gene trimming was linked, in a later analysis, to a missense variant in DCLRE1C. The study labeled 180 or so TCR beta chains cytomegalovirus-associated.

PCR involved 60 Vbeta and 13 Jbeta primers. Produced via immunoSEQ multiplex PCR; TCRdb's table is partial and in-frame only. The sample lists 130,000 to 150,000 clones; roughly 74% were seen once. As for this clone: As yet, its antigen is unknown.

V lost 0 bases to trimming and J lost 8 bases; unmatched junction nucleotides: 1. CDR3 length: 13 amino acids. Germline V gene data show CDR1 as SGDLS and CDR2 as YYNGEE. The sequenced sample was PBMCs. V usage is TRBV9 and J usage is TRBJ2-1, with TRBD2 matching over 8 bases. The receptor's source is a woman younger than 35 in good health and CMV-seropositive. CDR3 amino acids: CASSVAGRDEQFF. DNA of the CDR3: TGTGCCAGCAGCGTAGCCGGGAGGGATGAGCAGTTCTTC. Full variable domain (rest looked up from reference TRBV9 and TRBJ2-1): DSGVTQTPKHLITATGQRVTLRCSPRSGDLSVYWYQQSLDQGLQFLIQYYNGEERAKGNILERFSAQQFPDLHSELNLSSLELGDSALYFCASSVAGRDEQFFGPGTRLTVL.